The clone carrying this TCR beta chain was recorded a few times. As the CDR3 is not closed by the conserved phenylalanine or tryptophan, this likely results from a read error. Because the CDR3's place on the DNA is in doubt, the DNA is left out and the CDR3 is given as listed by TCRdb. The germline V gene encodes CDR1 MGHRA and CDR2 YSYEKL. Ends included, the CDR3 has 13 residues. This specimen belongs to a study of blood T cell repertoires in COVID-19. Study overall: Spain, Italy and the United States supplied samples that represented acute and convalescent COVID-19. T cells, B-cell-depleted T cells, or PBMCs supplied cDNA or gDNA.

The method was immunoSEQ multiplex PCR; TCRdb's version includes in-frame clones alone and lacks a portion of them. The data show 60,000 to 90,000 clones, 80% seen once. The receptor was isolated from a man between 60 and 75 years old with active or convalescent COVID-19. This chain connects TRBV4-1 to TRBJ1-1. Sequenced: peripheral blood. The CDR3: CASSQDRAAGIYI.